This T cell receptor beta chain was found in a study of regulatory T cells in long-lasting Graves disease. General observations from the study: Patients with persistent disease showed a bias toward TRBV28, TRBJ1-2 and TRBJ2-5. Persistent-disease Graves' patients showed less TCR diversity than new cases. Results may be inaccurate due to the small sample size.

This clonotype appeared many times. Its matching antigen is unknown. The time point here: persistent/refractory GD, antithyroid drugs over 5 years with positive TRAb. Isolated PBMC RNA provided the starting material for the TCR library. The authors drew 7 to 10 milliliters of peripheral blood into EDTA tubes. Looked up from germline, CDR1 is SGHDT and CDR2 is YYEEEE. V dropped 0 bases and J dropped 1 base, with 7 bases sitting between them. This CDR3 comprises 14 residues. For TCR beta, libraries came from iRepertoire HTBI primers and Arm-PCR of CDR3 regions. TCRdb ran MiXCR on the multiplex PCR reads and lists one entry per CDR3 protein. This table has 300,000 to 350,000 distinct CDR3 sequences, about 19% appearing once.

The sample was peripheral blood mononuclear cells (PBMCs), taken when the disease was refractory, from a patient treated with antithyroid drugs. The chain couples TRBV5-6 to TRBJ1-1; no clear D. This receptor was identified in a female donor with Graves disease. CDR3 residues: CASSLEATNTEAFF. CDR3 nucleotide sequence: TGTGCCAGCAGCTTGGAGGCAACGAACACTGAAGCTTTCTTT. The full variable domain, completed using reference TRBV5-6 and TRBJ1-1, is DAGVTQSPTHLIKTRGQQVTLRCSPKSGHDTVSWYQQALGQGPQFIFQYYEEEERQRGNFPDRFSGHQFPNYSSELNVNALLLGDSALYLCASSLEATNTEAFFGQGTRLTVV.